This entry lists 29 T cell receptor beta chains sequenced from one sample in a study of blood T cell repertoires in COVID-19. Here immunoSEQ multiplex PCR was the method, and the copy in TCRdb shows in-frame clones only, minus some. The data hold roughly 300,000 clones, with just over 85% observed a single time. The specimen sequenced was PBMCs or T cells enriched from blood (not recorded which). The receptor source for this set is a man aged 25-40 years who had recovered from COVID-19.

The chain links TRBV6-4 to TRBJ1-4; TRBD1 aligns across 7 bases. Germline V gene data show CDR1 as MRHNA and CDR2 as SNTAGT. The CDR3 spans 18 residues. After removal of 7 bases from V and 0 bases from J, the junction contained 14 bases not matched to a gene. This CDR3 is CASIPQRDSFATNEKLFF. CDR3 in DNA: TGTGCCAGCATCCCTCAAAGGGACAGTTTCGCAACTAATGAAAAACTGTTTTTT.

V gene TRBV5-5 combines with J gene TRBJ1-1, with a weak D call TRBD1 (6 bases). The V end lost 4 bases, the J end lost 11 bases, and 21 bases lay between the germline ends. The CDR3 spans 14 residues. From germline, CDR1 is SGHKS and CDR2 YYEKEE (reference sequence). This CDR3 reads CASSEGQTRLKAFF. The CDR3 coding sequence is TGTGCCAGCAGCGAAGGACAGACGAGACTGAAGGCTTTCTTT.

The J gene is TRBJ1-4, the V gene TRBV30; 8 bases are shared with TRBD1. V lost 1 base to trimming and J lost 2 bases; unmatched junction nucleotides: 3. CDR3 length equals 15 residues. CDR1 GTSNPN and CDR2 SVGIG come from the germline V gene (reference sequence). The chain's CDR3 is CAWSATGATNEKLFF. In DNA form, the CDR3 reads TGTGCCTGGAGTGCGACAGGGGCTACTAATGAAAAACTGTTTTTT. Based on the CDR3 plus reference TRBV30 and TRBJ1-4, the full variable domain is SQTIHQWPATLVQPVGSPLSLECTVEGTSNPNLYWYRQAAGRGLQLLFYSVGIGQISSEVPQNLSASRPQDRQFILSSKKLLLSDSGFYLCAWSATGATNEKLFFGSGTQLSVL.

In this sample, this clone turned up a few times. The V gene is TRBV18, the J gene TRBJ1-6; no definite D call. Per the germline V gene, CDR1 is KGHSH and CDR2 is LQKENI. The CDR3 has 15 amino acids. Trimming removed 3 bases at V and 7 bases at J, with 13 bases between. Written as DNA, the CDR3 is TGTGCCAGCTCACCCCCGGGGAACTTCAATTCACCCCTCCACTTT. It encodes CASSPPGNFNSPLHF.

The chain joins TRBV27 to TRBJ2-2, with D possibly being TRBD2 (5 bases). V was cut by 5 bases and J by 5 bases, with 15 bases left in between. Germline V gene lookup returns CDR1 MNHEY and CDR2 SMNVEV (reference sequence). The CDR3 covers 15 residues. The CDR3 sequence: CASSRALEGTGELFF. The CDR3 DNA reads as TGTGCCAGCAGTAGGGCCCTCGAGGGAACCGGGGAGCTGTTTTTT.

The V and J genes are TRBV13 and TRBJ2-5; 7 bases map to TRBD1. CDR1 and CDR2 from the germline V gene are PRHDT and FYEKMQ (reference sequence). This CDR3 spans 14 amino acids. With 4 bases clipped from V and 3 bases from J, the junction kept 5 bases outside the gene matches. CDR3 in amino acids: CASSSGTEEETQYF. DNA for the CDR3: TGTGCCAGCAGCTCCGGGACAGAAGAAGAGACCCAGTACTTC.

Here the CDR3 DNA reads TGCGCCAGCAGCCGGAGCCAGCCAGCCCAGAACACTGAAGCTTTCTTT. It specifies CASSRSQPAQNTEAFF. The rearrangement links TRBV5-1 to TRBJ1-1; D remains ambiguous. CDR3 length: 16 amino acids. In germline, CDR1 is SGHRS, CDR2 YFSETQ. V gave up 4 bases and J gave up 1 base, with 17 bases separating them.

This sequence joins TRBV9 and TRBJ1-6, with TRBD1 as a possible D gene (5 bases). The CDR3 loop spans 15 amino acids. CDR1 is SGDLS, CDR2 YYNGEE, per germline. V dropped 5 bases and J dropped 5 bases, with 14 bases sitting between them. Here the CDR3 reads CASRAGTGNNSPLHF. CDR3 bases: TGTGCCAGCAGGGCAGGGACTGGGAATAATTCACCCCTCCACTTT.

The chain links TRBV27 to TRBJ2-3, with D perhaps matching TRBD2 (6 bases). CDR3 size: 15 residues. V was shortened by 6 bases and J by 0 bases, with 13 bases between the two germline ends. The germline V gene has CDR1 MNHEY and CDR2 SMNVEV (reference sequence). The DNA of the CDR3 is TGTGCCAGCAGGCCGGGACTCTTTAGCACAGATACGCAGTATTTT. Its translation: CASRPGLFSTDTQYF.

The CDR3 DNA reads TGTGCCAGTAGTCCGACAGGGGGCTATGGCTACACCTTC. It codes for CASSPTGGYGYTF. V usage is TRBV19 and J usage is TRBJ1-2, with 9 positions matching TRBD1. The CDR3 extends over 13 amino acids. Germline-derived CDR1 and CDR2 are LNHDA and SQIVND (reference sequence). V lost 5 bases to trimming and J lost 4 bases; unmatched junction nucleotides: 2.

The CDR3 reads CASSLGQGKGLGNSPLHF. CDR3 DNA: TGCGCCAGCAGCTTGGGACAGGGAAAGGGGTTGGGGAATTCACCCCTCCACTTT. The chain couples TRBV5-1 to TRBJ1-6; TRBD1 matches at 7 bases. The ends lost 0 bases at V and 7 bases at J; junction bases unmatched: 13. The CDR3 is made up of 18 amino acids. Germline V gives CDR1 SGHRS, CDR2 YFSETQ.

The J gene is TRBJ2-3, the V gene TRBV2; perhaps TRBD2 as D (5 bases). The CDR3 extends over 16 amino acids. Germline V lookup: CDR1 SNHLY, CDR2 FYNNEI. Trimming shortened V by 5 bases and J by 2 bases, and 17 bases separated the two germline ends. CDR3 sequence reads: CASSPVQRLFTDTQYF. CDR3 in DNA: TGTGCCAGCAGTCCGGTACAGCGGCTCTTCACAGATACGCAGTATTTT.

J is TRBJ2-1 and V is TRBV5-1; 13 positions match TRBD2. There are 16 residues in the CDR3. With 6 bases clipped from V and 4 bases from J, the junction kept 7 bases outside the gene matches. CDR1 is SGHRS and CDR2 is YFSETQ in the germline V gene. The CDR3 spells CASKPELAGGYNEQFF. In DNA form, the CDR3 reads TGCGCCAGCAAACCCGAACTAGCGGGGGGGTACAATGAGCAGTTCTTC.

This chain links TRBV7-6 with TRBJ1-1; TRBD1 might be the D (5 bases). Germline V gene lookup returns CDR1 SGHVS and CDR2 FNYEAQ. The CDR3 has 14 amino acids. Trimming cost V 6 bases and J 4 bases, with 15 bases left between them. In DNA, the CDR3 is TGTGCCAGCAGTCACGGGGGGGGAGTCACTGAAGCTTTCTTT. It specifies CASSHGGGVTEAFF.

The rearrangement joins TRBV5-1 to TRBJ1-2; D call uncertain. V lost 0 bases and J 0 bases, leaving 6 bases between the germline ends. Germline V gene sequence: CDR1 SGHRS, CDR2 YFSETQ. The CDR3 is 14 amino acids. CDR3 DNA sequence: TGCGCCAGCAGCTTGGCCCTTTCTAACTATGGCTACACCTTC. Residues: CASSLALSNYGYTF.

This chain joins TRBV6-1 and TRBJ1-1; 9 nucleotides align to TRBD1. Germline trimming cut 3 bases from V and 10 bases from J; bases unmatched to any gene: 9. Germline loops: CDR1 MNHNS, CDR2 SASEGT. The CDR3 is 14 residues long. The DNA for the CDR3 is TGTGCCAGCAGTGACGGGGGACAGGGTGAGGGAGCTTTCTTT. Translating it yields CASSDGGQGEGAFF.

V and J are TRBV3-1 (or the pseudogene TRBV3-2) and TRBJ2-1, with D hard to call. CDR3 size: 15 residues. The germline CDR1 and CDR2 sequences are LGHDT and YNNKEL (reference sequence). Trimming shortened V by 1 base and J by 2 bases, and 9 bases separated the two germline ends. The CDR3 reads CASSQVADPYNEQFF. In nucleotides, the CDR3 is TGTGCCAGCAGCCAAGTAGCCGACCCCTACAATGAGCAGTTCTTC.

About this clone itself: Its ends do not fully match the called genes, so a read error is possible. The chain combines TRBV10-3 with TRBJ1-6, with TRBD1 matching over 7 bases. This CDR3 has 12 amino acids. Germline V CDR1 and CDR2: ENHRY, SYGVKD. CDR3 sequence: CAISETSGQSSW. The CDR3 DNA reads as TGTGCCATCAGTGAGACGTCGGGACAGTCTAGTTGG.

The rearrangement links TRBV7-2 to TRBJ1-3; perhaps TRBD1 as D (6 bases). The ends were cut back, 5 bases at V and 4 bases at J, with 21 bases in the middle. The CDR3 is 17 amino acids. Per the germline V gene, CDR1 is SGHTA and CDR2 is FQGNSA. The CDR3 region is CASSPIRPGHSGNTIYF. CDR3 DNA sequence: TGTGCCAGCAGCCCTATCAGACCGGGACATTCAGGAAACACCATATATTTT.

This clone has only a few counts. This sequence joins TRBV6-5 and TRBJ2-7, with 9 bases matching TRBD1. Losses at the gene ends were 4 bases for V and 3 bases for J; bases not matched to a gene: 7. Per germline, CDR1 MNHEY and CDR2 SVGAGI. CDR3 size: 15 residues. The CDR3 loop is CASSSPGTGIYEQYF. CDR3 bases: TGTGCCAGCAGTTCCCCCGGGACAGGGATCTACGAGCAGTACTTC.

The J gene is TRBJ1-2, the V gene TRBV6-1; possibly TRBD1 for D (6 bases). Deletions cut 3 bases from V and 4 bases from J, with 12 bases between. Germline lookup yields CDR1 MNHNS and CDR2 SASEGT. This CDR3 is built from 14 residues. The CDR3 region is CASSDVRGIYGYTF. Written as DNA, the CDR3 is TGTGCCAGCAGTGACGTCAGGGGAATCTATGGCTACACCTTC.

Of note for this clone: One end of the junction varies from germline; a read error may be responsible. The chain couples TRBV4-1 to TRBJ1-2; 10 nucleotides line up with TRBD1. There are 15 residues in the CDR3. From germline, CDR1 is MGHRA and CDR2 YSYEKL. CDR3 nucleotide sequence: TGCGCCAGCAGCAAAGACAGGGGGCCGACAAATGGCTACACCTTC. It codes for CASSKDRGPTNGYTF.

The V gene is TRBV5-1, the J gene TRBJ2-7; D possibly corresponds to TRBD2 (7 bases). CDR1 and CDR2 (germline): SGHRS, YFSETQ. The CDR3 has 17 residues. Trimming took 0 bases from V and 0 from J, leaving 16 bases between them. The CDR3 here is CASSLAPEGGGSYEQYF. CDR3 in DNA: TGCGCCAGCAGCTTGGCCCCGGAGGGGGGGGGCTCCTACGAGCAGTACTTC.

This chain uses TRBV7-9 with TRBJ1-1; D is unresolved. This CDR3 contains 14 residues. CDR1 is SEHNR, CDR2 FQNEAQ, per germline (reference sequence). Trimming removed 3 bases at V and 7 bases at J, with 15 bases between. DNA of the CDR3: TGTGCCAGCAGCTTTAGCCAAGCCTCTATTGAAGCTTTCTTT. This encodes CASSFSQASIEAFF.

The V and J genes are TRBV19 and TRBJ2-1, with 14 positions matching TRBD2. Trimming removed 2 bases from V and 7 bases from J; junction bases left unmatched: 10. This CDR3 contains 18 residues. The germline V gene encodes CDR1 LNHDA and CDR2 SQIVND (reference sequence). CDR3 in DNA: TGTGCCAGTAGTATATTGAGACTAGCGGGAGGGCCGGAAAATGAGCAGTTCTTC. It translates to CASSILRLAGGPENEQFF.

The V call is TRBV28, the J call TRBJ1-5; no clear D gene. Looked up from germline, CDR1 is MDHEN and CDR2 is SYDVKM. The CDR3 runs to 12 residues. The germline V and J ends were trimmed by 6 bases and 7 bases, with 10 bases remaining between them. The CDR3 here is CASRRPGQPQHF. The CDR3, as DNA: TGTGCCAGCAGGAGGCCGGGACAGCCCCAGCATTTT.

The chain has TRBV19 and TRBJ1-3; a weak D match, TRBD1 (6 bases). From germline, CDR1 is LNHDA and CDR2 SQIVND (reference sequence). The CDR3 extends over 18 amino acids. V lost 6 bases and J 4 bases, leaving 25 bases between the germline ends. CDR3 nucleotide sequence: TGTGCCAGTAGAAAAGACTGGACAGCTCTAATCTCCGGAAACACCATATATTTT. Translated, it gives CASRKDWTALISGNTIYF.

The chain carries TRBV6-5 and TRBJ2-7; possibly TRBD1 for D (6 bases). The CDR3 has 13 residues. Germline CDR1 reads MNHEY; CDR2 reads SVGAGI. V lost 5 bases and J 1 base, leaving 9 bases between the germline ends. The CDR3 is CASSPDSSYEQYF. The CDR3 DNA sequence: TGTGCCAGCAGTCCGGACAGTTCCTACGAGCAGTACTTC.

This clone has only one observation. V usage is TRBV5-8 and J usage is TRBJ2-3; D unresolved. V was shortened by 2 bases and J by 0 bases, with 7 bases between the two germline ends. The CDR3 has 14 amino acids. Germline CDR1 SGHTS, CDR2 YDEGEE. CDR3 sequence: CASSFTTSTDTQYF. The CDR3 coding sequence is TGTGCCAGCAGCTTCACTACTAGCACAGATACGCAGTATTTT.